This TCR beta chain was identified during a study of blood T cell repertoires in COVID-19. Study summary: Whether acute or convalescent, the COVID-19 samples came from the United States, Italy and Spain. Sources were T cells, B-cell-depleted T cells, or PBMCs; the material itself was cDNA or gDNA.

The CDR3 runs 15 residues. The ends lost 3 bases at V and 1 base at J; junction bases unmatched: 5. Germline CDR1 and CDR2: MDHEN and SYDVKM. Recruited during active infection, patients (from Seattle) were subsequently followed longitudinally. Per the authors' pipeline: How many nucleated cells were present was estimated from reference gene primer amplification. Sequencing was performed with immunoSEQ multiplex PCR; in TCRdb, only in-frame clones are kept and a portion is missing. V and J calls and clone size follow that table, whereas D and trimming were derived from the DNA. The table has 130,000 to 150,000 clones, roughly nine tenths seen once.

The clonotype comes from a man between 18 and 35 years old with COVID-19, enrolled during active disease. The V and J genes are TRBV28 and TRBJ2-7, with 8 bases that match TRBD1. The sequencing sample was made of peripheral blood. Written as DNA, the CDR3 is TGTGCCAGCAGTTTCTGGCAGGGGGCTTCCTACGAGCAGTACTTC. This gives the protein CASSFWQGASYEQYF.